The clone carrying this TCR beta chain was seen many times. These data are taken from a study of identical twins. Via MiXCR, TCRdb re-called the 5' RACE reads, giving one row per CDR3 protein. The repertoire holds 500,000 to 600,000 distinct CDR3 sequences, with 22% as singletons. All of the donors were Caucasians in good health. The germline V gene encodes CDR1 SGHDT and CDR2 YYEEEE. The CDR3 has 13 residues. The ends were cut back, 7 bases at V and 0 bases at J, with 8 bases in the middle. This sample was shared with a second study, whose subject was T cells expressing NK-cell markers. As that study records: With respect to HCMV, most of the eight sequenced donors were seropositive, and one was seronegative. More than five donors had dominant NKG2C+ clonotypes that comprised about 1.0-7.0% of their CD8+ T cells.

V and J are TRBV5-6 and TRBJ1-3, with D uncertain. Material: CD4+ T cells sorted from blood. The TCR comes from a woman aged 18-30 years in good health. CDR3 nucleotides: TGTGCCAGCTCCCACCGCTCTGGAAACACCATATATTTT. Translated, it gives CASSHRSGNTIYF.